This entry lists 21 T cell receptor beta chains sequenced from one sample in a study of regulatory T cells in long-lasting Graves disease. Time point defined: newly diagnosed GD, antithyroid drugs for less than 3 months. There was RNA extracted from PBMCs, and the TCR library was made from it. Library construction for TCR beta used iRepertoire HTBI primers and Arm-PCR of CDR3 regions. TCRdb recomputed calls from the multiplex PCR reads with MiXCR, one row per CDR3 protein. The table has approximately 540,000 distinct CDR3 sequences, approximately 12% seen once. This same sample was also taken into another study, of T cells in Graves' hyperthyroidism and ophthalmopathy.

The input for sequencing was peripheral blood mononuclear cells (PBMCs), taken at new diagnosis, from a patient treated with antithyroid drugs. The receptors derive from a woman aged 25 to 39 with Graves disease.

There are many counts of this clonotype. CDR3 residues: CSGGADTQYF. DNA of the CDR3: TGCAGCGGAGGGGCAGATACGCAGTATTTT. The V call is TRBV29-1, the J call TRBJ2-3; D tentatively fits TRBD1 or TRBD2 (5 bases each). The CDR3 contains 10 residues. Trimming cost V 7 bases and J 4 bases, with 6 bases left between them. Germline assignment: CDR1 SQVTM and CDR2 ANQGSEA.

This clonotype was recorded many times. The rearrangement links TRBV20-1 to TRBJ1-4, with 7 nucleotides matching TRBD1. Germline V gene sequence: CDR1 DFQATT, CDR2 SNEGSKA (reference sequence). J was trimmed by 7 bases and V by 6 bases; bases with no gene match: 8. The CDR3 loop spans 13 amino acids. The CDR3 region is CSAPPGGGEKLFF. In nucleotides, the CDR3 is TGCAGTGCGCCCCCAGGGGGTGGTGAAAAACTGTTTTTT.

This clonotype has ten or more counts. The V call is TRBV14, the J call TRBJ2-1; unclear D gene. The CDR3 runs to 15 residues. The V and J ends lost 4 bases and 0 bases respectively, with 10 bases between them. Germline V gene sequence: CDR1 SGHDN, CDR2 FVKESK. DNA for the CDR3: TGTGCCAGCAGCCCCCCGTGGGGCTCCTACAATGAGCAGTTCTTC. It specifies CASSPPWGSYNEQFF.

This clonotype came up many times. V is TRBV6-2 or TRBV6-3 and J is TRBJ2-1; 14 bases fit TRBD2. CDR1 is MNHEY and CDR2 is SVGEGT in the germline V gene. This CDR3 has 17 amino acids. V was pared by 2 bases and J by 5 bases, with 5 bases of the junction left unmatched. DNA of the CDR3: TGTGCCAGCAGTTACACAAGGACTAGCGGGAGGAACAATGAGCAGTTCTTC. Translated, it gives CASSYTRTSGRNNEQFF.

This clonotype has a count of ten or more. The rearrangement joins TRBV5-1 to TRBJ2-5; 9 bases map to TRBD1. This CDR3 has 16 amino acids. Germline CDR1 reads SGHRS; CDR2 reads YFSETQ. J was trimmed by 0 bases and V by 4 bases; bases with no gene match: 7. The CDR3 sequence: CASSPGTGSYQETQYF. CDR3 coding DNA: TGCGCCAGCAGCCCTGGGACAGGGAGCTACCAAGAGACCCAGTACTTC. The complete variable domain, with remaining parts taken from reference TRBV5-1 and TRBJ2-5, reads KAGVTQTPRYLIKTRGQQVTLSCSPISGHRSVSWYQQTPGQGLQFLFEYFSETQRNKGNFPGRFSGRQFSNSRSEMNVSTLELGDSALYLCASSPGTGSYQETQYFGPGTRLLVL.

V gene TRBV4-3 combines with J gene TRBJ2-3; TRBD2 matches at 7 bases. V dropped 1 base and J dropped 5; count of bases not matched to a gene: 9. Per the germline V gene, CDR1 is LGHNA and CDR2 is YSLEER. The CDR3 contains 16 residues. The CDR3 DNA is TGCGCCAGCAGCCAAGGAGGCGGGAGAGGTAAAGATACGCAGTATTTT. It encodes CASSQGGGRGKDTQYF.

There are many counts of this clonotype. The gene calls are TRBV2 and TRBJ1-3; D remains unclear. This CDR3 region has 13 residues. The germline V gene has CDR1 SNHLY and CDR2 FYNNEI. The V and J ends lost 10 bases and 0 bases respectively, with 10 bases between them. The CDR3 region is CAISPFSGNTIYF. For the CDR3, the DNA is TGTGCCATCAGCCCGTTCTCTGGAAACACCATATATTTT.

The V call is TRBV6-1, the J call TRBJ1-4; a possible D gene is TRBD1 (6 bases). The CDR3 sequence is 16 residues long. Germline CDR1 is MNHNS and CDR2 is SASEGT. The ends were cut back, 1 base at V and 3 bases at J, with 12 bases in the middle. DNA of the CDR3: TGTGCCAGCAGTGAAGAGGGGGGCACACCTAATGAAAAACTGTTTTTT. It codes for CASSEEGGTPNEKLFF.

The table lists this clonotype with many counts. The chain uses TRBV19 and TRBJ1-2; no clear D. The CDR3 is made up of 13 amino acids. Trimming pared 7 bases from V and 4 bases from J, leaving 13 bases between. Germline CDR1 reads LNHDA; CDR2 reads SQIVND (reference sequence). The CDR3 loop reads CASTNPPSYGYTF. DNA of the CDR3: TGTGCCAGTACCAACCCCCCGTCCTATGGCTACACCTTC.

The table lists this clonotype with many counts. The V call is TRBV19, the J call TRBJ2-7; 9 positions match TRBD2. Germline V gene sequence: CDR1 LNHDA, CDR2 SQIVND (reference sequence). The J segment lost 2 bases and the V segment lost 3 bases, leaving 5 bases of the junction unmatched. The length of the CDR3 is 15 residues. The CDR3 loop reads CASSIPGGRAYEQYF. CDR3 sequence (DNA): TGTGCCAGTAGTATCCCGGGCGGGAGGGCCTACGAGCAGTACTTC.

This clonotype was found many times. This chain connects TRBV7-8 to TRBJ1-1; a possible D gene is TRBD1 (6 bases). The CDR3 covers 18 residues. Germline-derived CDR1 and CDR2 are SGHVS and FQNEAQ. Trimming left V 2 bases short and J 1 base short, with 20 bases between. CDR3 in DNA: TGTGCCAGCAGCTTACGAGGGGGTTTGGAGATTCGGAACACTGAAGCTTTCTTT. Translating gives CASSLRGGLEIRNTEAFF.

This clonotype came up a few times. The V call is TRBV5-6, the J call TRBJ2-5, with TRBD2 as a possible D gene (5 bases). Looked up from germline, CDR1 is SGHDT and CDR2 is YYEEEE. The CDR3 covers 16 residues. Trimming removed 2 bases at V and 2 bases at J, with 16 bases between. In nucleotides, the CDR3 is TGTGCCAGCAGCTTATTCGCGGGCATCCAACAAGAGACCCAGTACTTC. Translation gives CASSLFAGIQQETQYF.

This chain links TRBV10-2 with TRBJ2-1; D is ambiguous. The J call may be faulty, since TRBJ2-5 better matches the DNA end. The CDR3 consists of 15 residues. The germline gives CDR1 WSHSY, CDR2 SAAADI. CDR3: CASSEGFGREETQYF. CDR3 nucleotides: TGCGCCAGCAGTGAAGGTTTCGGCAGAGAAGAGACCCAGTACTTC.

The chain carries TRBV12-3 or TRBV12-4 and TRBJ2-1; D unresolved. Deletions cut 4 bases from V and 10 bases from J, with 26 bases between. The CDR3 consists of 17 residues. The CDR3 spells CASSSKEPGLPNGEQFF. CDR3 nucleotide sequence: TGTGCCAGCAGTTCTAAGGAGCCGGGCCTCCCAAATGGGGAGCAGTTCTTC.

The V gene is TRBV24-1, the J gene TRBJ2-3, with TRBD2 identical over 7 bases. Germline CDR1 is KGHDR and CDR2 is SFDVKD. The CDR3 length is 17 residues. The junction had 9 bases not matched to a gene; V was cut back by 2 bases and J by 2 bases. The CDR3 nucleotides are TGTGCCACCAGTGATTCCGGGGGGACCACACTCACAGATACGCAGTATTTT. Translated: CATSDSGGTTLTDTQYF.

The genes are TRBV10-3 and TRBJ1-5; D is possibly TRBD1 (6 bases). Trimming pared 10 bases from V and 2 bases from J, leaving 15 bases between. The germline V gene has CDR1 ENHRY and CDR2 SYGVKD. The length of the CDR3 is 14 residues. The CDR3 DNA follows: TGTGCCACCCAGGGGTATAATGGCAATCAGCCCCAGCATTTT. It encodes CATQGYNGNQPQHF.

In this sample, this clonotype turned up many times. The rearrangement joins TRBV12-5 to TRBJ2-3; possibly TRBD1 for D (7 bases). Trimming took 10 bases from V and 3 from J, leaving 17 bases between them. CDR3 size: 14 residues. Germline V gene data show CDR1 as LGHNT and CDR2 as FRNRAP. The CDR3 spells CATVLTGRTDTQYF. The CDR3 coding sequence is TGTGCTACCGTACTGACAGGGAGGACAGATACGCAGTATTTT.

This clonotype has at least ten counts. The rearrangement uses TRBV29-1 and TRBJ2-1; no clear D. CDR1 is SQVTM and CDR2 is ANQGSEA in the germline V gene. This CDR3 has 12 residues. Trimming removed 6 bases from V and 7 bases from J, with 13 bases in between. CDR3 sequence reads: CSVSTLVNEQFF. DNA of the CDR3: TGCAGCGTCTCCACGCTGGTGAATGAGCAGTTCTTC.

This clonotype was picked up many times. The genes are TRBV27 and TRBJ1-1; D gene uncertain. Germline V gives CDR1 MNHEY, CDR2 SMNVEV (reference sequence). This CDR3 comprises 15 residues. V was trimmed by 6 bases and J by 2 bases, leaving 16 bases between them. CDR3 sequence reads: CASREIAAGNTEAFF. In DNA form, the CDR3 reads TGTGCCAGCAGAGAGATAGCAGCGGGAAACACTGAAGCTTTCTTT.

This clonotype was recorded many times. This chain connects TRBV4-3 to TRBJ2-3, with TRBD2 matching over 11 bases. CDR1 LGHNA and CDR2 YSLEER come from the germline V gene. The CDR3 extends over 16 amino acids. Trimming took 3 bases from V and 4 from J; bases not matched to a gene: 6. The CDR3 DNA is TGCGCCAGCAGCCATCGTAGCGGGAGGGGCGCAGATACGCAGTATTTT. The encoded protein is CASSHRSGRGADTQYF.

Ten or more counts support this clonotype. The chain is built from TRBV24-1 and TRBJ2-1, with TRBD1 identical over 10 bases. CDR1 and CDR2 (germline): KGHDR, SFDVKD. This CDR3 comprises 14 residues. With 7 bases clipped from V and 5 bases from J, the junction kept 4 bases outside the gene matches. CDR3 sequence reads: CATRDRGFNNEQFF. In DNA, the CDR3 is TGTGCCACCAGGGACAGGGGGTTCAACAATGAGCAGTTCTTC.